This T cell receptor (beta chain) is from a study of blood T cell repertoires in COVID-19. About the study: PBMCs, B-cell-depleted T cells, or T cells provided the cDNA or gDNA that made up the material.

Sequencing was performed with immunoSEQ multiplex PCR; in TCRdb, only in-frame clones are kept and a portion is missing. The table records 13,000 to 15,000 clones, about 91% of them present only once. In this sample, this clone turned up once. This clonotype was obtained from a human donor in a cohort sampled during active COVID-19. The sequenced sample was peripheral blood.

Written as DNA, the CDR3 is TGTGCCAGTAGTTACGGGGGGTCTCAGAGCAATCAGCCCCAGCATTTT. Its translation is CASSYGGSQSNQPQHF. This chain connects TRBV19 to TRBJ1-5; a weak D match, TRBD1 (5 bases). The CDR3 length is 16 residues. Per germline, CDR1 LNHDA and CDR2 SQIVND (reference sequence). V dropped 5 bases and J dropped 1 base, with 15 bases sitting between them.